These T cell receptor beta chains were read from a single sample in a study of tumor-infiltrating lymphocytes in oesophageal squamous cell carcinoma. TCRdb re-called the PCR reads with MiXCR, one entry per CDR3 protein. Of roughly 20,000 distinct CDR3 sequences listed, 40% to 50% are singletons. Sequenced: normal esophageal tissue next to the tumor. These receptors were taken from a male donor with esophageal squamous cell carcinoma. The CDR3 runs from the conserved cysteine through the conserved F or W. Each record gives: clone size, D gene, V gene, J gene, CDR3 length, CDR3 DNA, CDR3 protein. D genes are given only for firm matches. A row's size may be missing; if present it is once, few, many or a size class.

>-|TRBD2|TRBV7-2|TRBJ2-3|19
TGTGCCAGCAGCGCGGGACTAGCGGGGGGAAAGCCGAACACCGGGGAGCTGTATTTT
CASSAGLAGGKPNTGELYF
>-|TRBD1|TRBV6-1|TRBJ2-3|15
TGTGCCAGCAGGATACAGGGGTCTAGCACAGATACGCAGTATTTT
CASRIQGSSTDTQYF
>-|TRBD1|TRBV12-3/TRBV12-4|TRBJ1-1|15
TGTGCCAGCAGTCAACCATGGGGGCAGGGGGAGGAAGCTTTCTTT
CASSQPWGQGEEAFF
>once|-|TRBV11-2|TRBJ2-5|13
TGTGCCAGCAGCTCCGGGACGAGAGAGACCCAGTACTTC
CASSSGTRETQYF
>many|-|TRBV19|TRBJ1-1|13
TGTGCCAGTAGTATAGGGCAGATAGGTGAAGCTTTCTTT
CASSIGQIGEAFF
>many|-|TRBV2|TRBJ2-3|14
TGTGCCAGCTGGACAAAATCGGACACAGATACGCAGTATTTT
CASWTKSDTDTQYF
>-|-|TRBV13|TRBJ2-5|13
TGTGCCAGCAGCTCTTCGCCCTCAAATGAGCAGTACTTC
CASSSSPSNEQYF
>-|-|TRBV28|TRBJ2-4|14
TGTGCCAGCAGTTCCGGGAGTAACTACAATGAGCAGTACTTC
CASSSGSNYNEQYF
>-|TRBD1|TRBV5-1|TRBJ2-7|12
TGCGCCAGCAGCGGAACAGGGGTCGAGCAGTACTTC
CASSGTGVEQYF
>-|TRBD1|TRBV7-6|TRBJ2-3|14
TGTGCCAGCAGTTGGGACAGTTATGCAGATACGCAGTATTTT
CASSWDSYADTQYF
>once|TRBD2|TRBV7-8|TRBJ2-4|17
TGTGCCAGCAGCAATCCGGGACTAGCGGGTTTCGATAACATTCAGTACTTC
CASSNPGLAGFDNIQYF
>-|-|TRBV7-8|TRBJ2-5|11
TGTGCCAGCAGCTTTCGGGGGACCCAGTACTTC
CASSFRGTQYF
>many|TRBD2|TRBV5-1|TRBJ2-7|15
TGCGCCAGCAGCCCGGGAGGGACTTTCTCCTACGAGCAGTACTTC
CASSPGGTFSYEQYF
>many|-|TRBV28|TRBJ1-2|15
TGTGCCAGCACCTCCGGGGGGCGCAAGGACTATGGCTACACCTTC
CASTSGGRKDYGYTF
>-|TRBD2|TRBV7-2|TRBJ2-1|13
TGTGCCAGCAGCTTCTGCGGGAGCTATGAGCAGTTCTTC
CASSFCGSYEQFF
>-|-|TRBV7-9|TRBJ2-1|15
TGTGCCAGCAGCTTAGGGCTAGCCCGCTACAATGAGCAGTTCTTC
CASSLGLARYNEQFF
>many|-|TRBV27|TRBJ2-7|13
TGTGCCAGCAGACAGGACGGCTCCTACGAGCAGTACTTC
CASRQDGSYEQYF
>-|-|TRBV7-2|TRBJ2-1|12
TGTGCCAGCCGTCCCCTCGGCAATGAGCAGTTCTTC
CASRPLGNEQFF
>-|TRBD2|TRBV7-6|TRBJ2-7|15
TGTGCCAGCAGCCCACTAGCGGGAGGATACAATGAGCAGTACTTC
CASSPLAGGYNEQYF
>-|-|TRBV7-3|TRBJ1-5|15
TGTGCCAGCAGCTTAACAGGGGAACGGGGTCAGCCCCAGCATTTT
CASSLTGERGQPQHF
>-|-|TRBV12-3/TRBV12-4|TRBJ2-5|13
TGTGCCAGCAGTTTAGGGGGAGAAGAGACCCAGTACTTC
CASSLGGEETQYF
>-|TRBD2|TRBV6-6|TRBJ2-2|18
TGTGCCAGCAGTTACTCCCCGGGGGGGCCGAAGAGCACCGGGGAGCTGTTTTTT
CASSYSPGGPKSTGELFF
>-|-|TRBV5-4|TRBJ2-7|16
TGTGCCAGCAGCCTTGGGGGAAGCCTCACTGCCAATGAGCAGTACTTC
CASSLGGSLTANEQYF
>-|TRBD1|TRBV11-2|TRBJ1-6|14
TGTGCCAGCAGCACGACAGGGCGCGATTCACCCCTCCACTTT
CASSTTGRDSPLHF
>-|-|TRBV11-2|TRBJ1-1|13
TGTGCCAGCAGCTTTACAGGGAGCACTGAAGCTTTCTTT
CASSFTGSTEAFF
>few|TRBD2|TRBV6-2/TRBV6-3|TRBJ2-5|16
TGTGCCAGCAGTTACAGTGCTAGCGGGAGCCTCCCGGGAGGGTACTTC
CASSYSASGSLPGGYF
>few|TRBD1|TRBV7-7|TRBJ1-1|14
TGTGCTGTACAGGGGGCAGCGAAGGACACTGAAGCTTTCTTT
CAVQGAAKDTEAFF